The clone carrying this T cell receptor (beta chain) has a handful of counts. Its target is unknown. Germline V CDR1 and CDR2: DFQATT, SNEGSKA (reference sequence). V was cut by 6 bases and J by 6 bases, with 18 bases left in between. The CDR3 runs 15 residues. This sample was included in a study of blood T cells in healthy people across ages. The study's findings and limits: Bulk PBMC profiling left naive and antigen-experienced comparisons inconclusive.

Sample-barcoded 5' priming and a J-beta primer mix drove a second PCR of 7 to 11 cycles. Each cDNA molecule was tagged by a template-switch adaptor with 12 random nucleotides. TCRdb used MiXCR to reprocess the 5' RACE reads, holding one entry per CDR3 protein. The sample holds under 2,000,000 distinct CDR3 sequences, around half seen once. This receptor was identified in a woman aged 40 to 55 in good health. The sample consisted of blood. V and J are TRBV20-1 and TRBJ1-6; D might be TRBD1 (6 bases). This CDR3 is CSAVNHRESNSPLHF. In DNA form, the CDR3 reads TGCAGTGCCGTCAATCACAGGGAGAGTAATTCACCCCTCCACTTT.